This TCR beta chain emerged from a study of vaccination effects on CD4 cells after COVID-19. TCRdb's copy holds only in-frame clones and misses some; the assay was immunoSEQ multiplex PCR. The repertoire consists of 55,000 to 70,000 clones, with roughly 80% occurring once and the leading ten covering less than 3%. Prior to sequencing, the ViraFEST assay stimulated PBMC with viral peptide pools, which expanded the antigen-specific CD4+ T cells. The culture ran for 9 to 11 days, and then CD4+ T cells were isolated. CDR3 length: 19 residues. Trimming shortened V by 1 base and J by 3 bases, and 19 bases separated the two germline ends. Looked up from germline, CDR1 is LGHDT and CDR2 is YNNKEL (reference sequence). Remarks on this clone: What it recognizes is unknown.

The sequence came from a human donor who received a COVID-19 vaccine. The chain couples TRBV3-1 (or the pseudogene TRBV3-2) to TRBJ1-6; possible D gene TRBD1, 5 bases. Source: CD4+ T cells from PBMCs cultured with HCoV-229E spike peptides, taken before COVID-19 vaccination. The CDR3 DNA sequence: TGTGCCAGCAGCCAAGTAACGGTAGTGGCAGGGCTCTATAATTCACCCCTCCACTTT. Residues: CASSQVTVVAGLYNSPLHF.